The 28 T cell receptor beta chains given below trace back to one sample, sequenced in a study of cytomegalovirus exposure and HLA in healthy donors. PCR amplification relied on 60 Vbeta primers (plus 13 Jbeta primers). The repertoire was sequenced with immunoSEQ multiplex PCR; TCRdb's copy has only in-frame clones and lacks some. The repertoire holds approximately 120,000 clones, with under 80% as singletons. Sequenced input: PBMCs. Every receptor here comes from a woman between 50 and 59 years old in good health and CMV-seropositive.

The chain uses TRBV27 and TRBJ2-3; TRBD1 aligns across 9 bases. Per the germline V gene, CDR1 is MNHEY and CDR2 is SMNVEV (reference sequence). The junction had 6 bases not matched to a gene; V was cut back by 4 bases and J by 1 base. CDR3 length equals 16 residues. Here the CDR3 DNA reads TGTGCCAGCAGTTCCGGGACAGGGATGGGCACAGATACGCAGTATTTT. Its translation: CASSSGTGMGTDTQYF.

The chain combines TRBV9 with TRBJ2-3, with 13 bases aligning to TRBD2. The junction had 2 bases not matched to a gene; V was cut back by 4 bases and J by 0 bases. CDR3 length: 16 amino acids. The germline V gene encodes CDR1 SGDLS and CDR2 YYNGEE. CDR3 region: CASSRTSGGSTDTQYF. The CDR3 nucleotides read TGTGCCAGCAGCCGGACTAGCGGGGGCAGCACAGATACGCAGTATTTT.

The rearrangement joins TRBV2 to TRBJ2-1, with D tentatively TRBD2 (6 bases). The V gene's germline CDR1 is SNHLY and CDR2 FYNNEI. The CDR3 is 16 amino acids. With 3 bases removed from V and 0 bases from J, the gap between germline ends came to 12 bases. The CDR3 sequence is CASSDGSGGSYNEQFF. For the CDR3, the DNA is TGTGCCAGCAGTGACGGGAGCGGTGGCTCCTACAATGAGCAGTTCTTC.

The chain joins TRBV4-1 to TRBJ2-5; D ambiguous. The germline V gene has CDR1 MGHRA and CDR2 YSYEKL. Trimming shortened V by 0 bases and J by 5 bases, and 4 bases separated the two germline ends. CDR3 length equals 12 residues. Here the CDR3 reads CASSQDEETQYF. The CDR3 coding sequence is TGCGCCAGCAGCCAAGATGAGGAGACCCAGTACTTC.

The chain has TRBV11-1 and TRBJ2-1; D gene unclear. CDR1 is SGHAT, CDR2 FQDESV, per germline (reference sequence). The V end lost 5 bases, the J end lost 8 bases, and 22 bases lay between the germline ends. The CDR3 length is 16 residues. The CDR3 bases are TGTGCCAGCAGCCGAACCGGGTCCCCGACTGGCGATGAGCAGTTCTTC. Protein sequence: CASSRTGSPTGDEQFF.

V usage is TRBV5-1 and J usage is TRBJ2-1, with D tentatively TRBD2 (5 bases). With 0 bases removed from V and 7 bases from J, the gap between germline ends came to 11 bases. Germline V CDR1 and CDR2: SGHRS, YFSETQ. This CDR3 is 14 amino acids long. The CDR3 sequence: CASSLGERRNEQFF. The DNA for the CDR3 is TGCGCCAGCAGCTTGGGGGAGAGGCGGAATGAGCAGTTCTTC. Together with reference TRBV5-1 and TRBJ2-1, the CDR3 gives the full variable domain: KAGVTQTPRYLIKTRGQQVTLSCSPISGHRSVSWYQQTPGQGLQFLFEYFSETQRNKGNFPGRFSGRQFSNSRSEMNVSTLELGDSALYLCASSLGERRNEQFFGPGTRLTVL.

A single count supports this clone. This rearrangement joins TRBV2 to TRBJ2-1, with D possibly being TRBD1 (6 bases). There are 13 residues in the CDR3. The V end lost 8 bases, the J end lost 8 bases, and 16 bases lay between the germline ends. Germline CDR1 is SNHLY and CDR2 is FYNNEI. The CDR3 region has the DNA TGTGCCAGCGGAAAGGGGGATATATATGAGCAGTTCTTC. It encodes CASGKGDIYEQFF.

J is TRBJ2-7 and V is TRBV7-2; D may be TRBD1 (5 bases). The CDR3 length is 15 residues. V dropped 0 bases and J dropped 5 bases, with 14 bases sitting between them. Germline loops: CDR1 SGHTA, CDR2 FQGNSA. CDR3 bases: TGTGCCAGCAGCTTAGCGGGTACCAGGGTGGACGAGCAGTACTTC. This sequence encodes CASSLAGTRVDEQYF.

V is TRBV9 and J is TRBJ1-2; possibly TRBD1 for D (6 bases). The CDR3 is 15 amino acids. CDR1 is SGDLS, CDR2 YYNGEE, per germline. With 0 bases removed from V and 3 bases from J, the gap between germline ends came to 12 bases. CDR3 nucleotide sequence: TGTGCCAGCAGCGTAGGAAAGGGGGTGGACTATGGCTACACCTTC. Its protein product is CASSVGKGVDYGYTF.

The rearrangement uses TRBV14 and TRBJ2-5, with 7 bases fitting TRBD1. Germline CDR1 reads SGHDN; CDR2 reads FVKESK. J gave up 2 bases and V 1 base, and 4 bases lay outside the gene matches. The CDR3 extends over 15 amino acids. The CDR3 loop is CASSQGQGFQETQYF. The DNA of the CDR3 is TGTGCCAGCAGCCAAGGACAGGGCTTTCAAGAGACCCAGTACTTC.

The chain has TRBV5-6 and TRBJ2-3, with a possible D match to TRBD1 (6 bases). CDR1 is SGHDT and CDR2 is YYEEEE in the germline V gene. Trimming shortened V by 4 bases and J by 1 base, and 13 bases separated the two germline ends. CDR3 size: 15 residues. DNA of the CDR3: TGTGCCAGCAGCCCGCCGGGACATCGCACAGATACGCAGTATTTT. Amino acids: CASSPPGHRTDTQYF.

J is TRBJ1-5 and V is TRBV19, with a possible D match to TRBD1 (6 bases). The CDR3 runs to 14 residues. CDR1 is LNHDA, CDR2 SQIVND, per germline (reference sequence). V was clipped by 3 bases and J by 7 bases, with 13 bases between them. CDR3 bases: TGTGCCAGTAGTATTAGACCAGGGGACCAGCCCCAGCATTTT. Amino acid sequence: CASSIRPGDQPQHF.

The rearrangement joins TRBV5-6 to TRBJ2-7; weak D call: TRBD1 (6 bases). The ends were cut back, 1 base at V and 2 bases at J, with 16 bases in the middle. The CDR3 runs 16 residues. Germline V gene lookup returns CDR1 SGHDT and CDR2 YYEEEE. The CDR3, as DNA: TGTGCCAGCAGCTTGTGGTCAGGGACAAGGGCCTACGAGCAGTACTTC. Its protein product is CASSLWSGTRAYEQYF.

The sample holds a few counts of this clone. The chain links TRBV5-1 to TRBJ1-1, with D perhaps TRBD1 (5 bases). The CDR3 contains 15 residues. The germline V gene has CDR1 SGHRS and CDR2 YFSETQ. V shed 5 bases and J shed 4 bases, with 18 bases lying between them. Here the CDR3 DNA reads TGCGCCAGCAGAGGGCAGGGCCTAAAGCGCACTGAAGCTTTCTTT. Translation gives CASRGQGLKRTEAFF.

The V call is TRBV21-1, the J call TRBJ2-1; the table calls TRBD1, which could not be checked here. TRBV21-1 is a known pseudogene. The CDR3 covers 14 residues. The CDR3 protein is CASSDRGPFNEQFF. CDR3 bases: TGTGCCAGCTCCGACAGGGGACCGTTCAATGAGCAGTTCTTC.

This clone showed up just a few times. The V and J genes are TRBV2 and TRBJ2-6; D is unclear. V was clipped by 3 bases and J by 2 bases, with 5 bases between them. This CDR3 contains 14 residues. The germline gives CDR1 SNHLY, CDR2 FYNNEI. CDR3 sequence: CASSDRAGANVLTF. The CDR3 DNA follows: TGTGCCAGCAGTGACCGGGCTGGGGCCAACGTCCTGACTTTC.

This rearrangement joins TRBV6-5 to TRBJ2-7, with a weak D call TRBD2 (6 bases). Trimming removed 6 bases at V and 6 bases at J, with 12 bases between. The germline V gene has CDR1 MNHEY and CDR2 SVGAGI. This CDR3 is 12 amino acids long. The CDR3 coding sequence is TGTGCCAGCAGCACGCGGAGGGGCGAGCAGTACTTC. This encodes CASSTRRGEQYF.

This sequence joins TRBV5-6 and TRBJ2-1, with D possibly being TRBD2 (5 bases). In germline, CDR1 is SGHDT, CDR2 YYEEEE. There are 15 residues in the CDR3. V was cut by 4 bases and J by 0 bases, with 11 bases left in between. As DNA, the CDR3 is TGTGCCAGCAGCCTGGACTGGAGCTCCTACAATGAGCAGTTCTTC. This translates into CASSLDWSSYNEQFF.

The rearrangement joins TRBV4-1 to TRBJ2-1, with TRBD2 matching 10 bases. CDR3 length: 16 residues. From germline, CDR1 is MGHRA and CDR2 YSYEKL. Trimming cost V 0 bases and J 5 bases; bases outside gene matches: 4. CDR3 sequence reads: CASSQDPGLANNEQFF. CDR3 coding DNA: TGCGCCAGCAGCCAAGATCCGGGACTAGCGAACAATGAGCAGTTCTTC.

The V and J genes are TRBV5-6 and TRBJ1-4; 8 bases are a match to TRBD1. Germline V CDR1 and CDR2: SGHDT, YYEEEE. V lost 4 bases to trimming and J lost 7 bases; unmatched junction nucleotides: 6. The CDR3 extends over 14 amino acids. The CDR3 DNA follows: TGTGCCAGCAGCGCGGACAGGGTCGGTGAAAAACTGTTTTTT. This codes for CASSADRVGEKLFF.

The V call is TRBV29-1, the J call TRBJ2-1; tentatively, D is TRBD1 (5 bases). CDR1 and CDR2 (germline): SQVTM, ANQGSEA. V lost 4 bases, J lost 3 bases, and 10 bases lay in between. This CDR3 contains 13 residues. The CDR3 loop reads CSVVPDSYNEQFF. DNA for the CDR3: TGCAGCGTTGTTCCCGACAGCTACAATGAGCAGTTCTTC.

The rearrangement uses TRBV5-6 and TRBJ1-5; TRBD1 matches at 7 bases. V gave up 4 bases and J gave up 2 bases; unmatched junction bases: 3. The CDR3 is 14 amino acids. The germline gives CDR1 SGHDT, CDR2 YYEEEE. The CDR3 sequence is CASSTGQGNQPQHF. The CDR3 bases are TGTGCCAGCAGCACCGGACAGGGCAATCAGCCCCAGCATTTT.

V gene TRBV11-1 combines with J gene TRBJ2-7; TRBD2 agrees at 7 bases. Germline V CDR1 and CDR2: SGHAT, FQDESV (reference sequence). The J segment lost 3 bases and the V segment lost 3 bases, leaving 5 bases of the junction unmatched. The length of the CDR3 is 14 residues. The DNA for the CDR3 is TGTGCCAGCAGCTTCGCGGGACTACGCTACGAGCAGTACTTC. This encodes CASSFAGLRYEQYF.

V gene TRBV29-1 combines with J gene TRBJ1-5, with D hard to call. V was shortened by 5 bases and J by 3 bases, with 8 bases between the two germline ends. CDR1 and CDR2 (germline): SQVTM, ANQGSEA. This CDR3 spans 12 amino acids. The CDR3 loop reads CSVKQPNQPQHF. As DNA, the CDR3 is TGCAGCGTTAAACAGCCCAATCAGCCCCAGCATTTT.

This chain connects TRBV6-5 to TRBJ1-4; 8 positions agree with TRBD1. J lost 3 bases, V lost 5 bases, and 5 bases had no gene match. This CDR3 has 15 amino acids. Germline V gene lookup returns CDR1 MNHEY and CDR2 SVGAGI. CDR3 in DNA: TGTGCCAGCAGTATGGACAGGGAGGCTAATGAAAAACTGTTTTTT. Its translation: CASSMDREANEKLFF.

This chain uses TRBV4-3 with TRBJ1-2; a weak D match, TRBD1 (6 bases). Between the trimmed V and J ends, which lost 0 bases and 5 bases, there was a span of 13 bases. In germline, CDR1 is LGHNA, CDR2 YSLEER. The CDR3 runs 15 residues. CDR3 protein: CASSQDNNREYGYTF. CDR3 in DNA: TGCGCCAGCAGCCAAGATAATAACAGGGAGTATGGCTACACCTTC.

This clone was seen a single time. This chain uses TRBV5-1 with TRBJ2-7, with 8 bases matching TRBD1. V was pared by 4 bases and J by 6 bases, with 6 bases of the junction left unmatched. This CDR3 comprises 13 residues. Germline CDR1 SGHRS, CDR2 YFSETQ. The CDR3 bases are TGCGCCAGCAGCCCGGACAGGGTCGGCGAGCAGTACTTC. Translation: CASSPDRVGEQYF.

The chain joins TRBV29-1 to TRBJ2-2, with D possibly matching TRBD2 (5 bases). The V end was cut by 2 bases, the J end by 3 bases, with 16 bases between. The CDR3 is 16 amino acids. Germline lookup yields CDR1 SQVTM and CDR2 ANQGSEA. CDR3 coding DNA: TGCAGCGTTGAAATAGGTGGGAGTAGGGACACCGGGGAGCTGTTTTTT. Translation: CSVEIGGSRDTGELFF.